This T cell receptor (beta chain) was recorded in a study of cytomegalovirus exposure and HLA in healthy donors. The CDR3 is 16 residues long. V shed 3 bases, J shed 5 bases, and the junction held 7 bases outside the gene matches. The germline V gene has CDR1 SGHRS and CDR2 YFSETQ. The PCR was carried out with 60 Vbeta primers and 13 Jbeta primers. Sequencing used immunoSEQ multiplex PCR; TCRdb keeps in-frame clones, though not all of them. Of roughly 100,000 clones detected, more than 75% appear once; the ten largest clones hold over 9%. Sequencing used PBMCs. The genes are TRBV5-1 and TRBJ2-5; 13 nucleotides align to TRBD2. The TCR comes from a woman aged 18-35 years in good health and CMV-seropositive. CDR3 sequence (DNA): TGCGCCAGCAGCTGGAAACTAGCGGGGGGGAGGGAGACCCAGTACTTC. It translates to CASSWKLAGGRETQYF.